This T cell receptor (beta chain) derives from a study of cytomegalovirus exposure and HLA in healthy donors. Assay used: immunoSEQ multiplex PCR; TCRdb lists only in-frame clones, some missing. Among some 150,000 clones listed, roughly 89% were seen once. V lost 6 bases and J lost 0, with 14 bases in between. Germline CDR1 SNHLY, CDR2 FYNNEI. The CDR3 sequence is 15 residues long. As regards this clone: The antigen remains undetermined.

General observations from the study: Published work reported that the classifier diagnosed cytomegalovirus status with high specificity and sensitivity. Confirmation was obtained in vitro that three CMV-associated chains are specific for CMV antigens. Later, an analysis found that TCR clusters from the first cohort tended to co-occur in the 90 to 150 validation repertoires.

The study drew the donors from its 120-subject validation cohort, separate from the approximately 700-subject first cohort. Sequenced: PBMCs. This sequence originates from a man aged 18 to 30 in good health and CMV-seropositive. The V call is TRBV2, the J call TRBJ1-1; a possible D gene is TRBD1 (5 bases). The CDR3 reads CASRSGGELNTEAFF. The CDR3 DNA is TGTGCCAGCAGGTCGGGAGGGGAGTTGAACACTGAAGCTTTCTTT.